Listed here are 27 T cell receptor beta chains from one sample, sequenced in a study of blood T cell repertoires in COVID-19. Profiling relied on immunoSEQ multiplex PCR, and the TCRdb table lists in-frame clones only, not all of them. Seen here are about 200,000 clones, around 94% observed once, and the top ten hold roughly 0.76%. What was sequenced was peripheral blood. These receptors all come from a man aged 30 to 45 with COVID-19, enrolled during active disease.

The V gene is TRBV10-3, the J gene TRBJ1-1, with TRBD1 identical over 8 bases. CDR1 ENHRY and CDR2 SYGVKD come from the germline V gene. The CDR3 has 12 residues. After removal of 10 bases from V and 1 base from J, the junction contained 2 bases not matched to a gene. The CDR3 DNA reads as TGTGCCACCGGGACAGGGAACACTGAAGCTTTCTTT. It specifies CATGTGNTEAFF.

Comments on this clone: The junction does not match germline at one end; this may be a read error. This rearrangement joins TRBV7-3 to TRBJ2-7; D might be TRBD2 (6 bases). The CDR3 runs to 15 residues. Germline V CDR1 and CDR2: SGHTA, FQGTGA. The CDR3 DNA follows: TGTGCCAGCAGCCCCGGGAGCGGCGGATCCTTCGAGCAGTACTTC. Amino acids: CASSPGSGGSFEQYF.

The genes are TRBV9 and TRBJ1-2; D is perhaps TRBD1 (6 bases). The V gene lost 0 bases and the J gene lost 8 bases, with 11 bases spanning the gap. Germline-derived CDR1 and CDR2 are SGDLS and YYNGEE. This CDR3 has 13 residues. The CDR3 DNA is TGTGCCAGCAGCGTAGGGTCAGGGGACGGCTACACCTTC. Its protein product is CASSVGSGDGYTF.

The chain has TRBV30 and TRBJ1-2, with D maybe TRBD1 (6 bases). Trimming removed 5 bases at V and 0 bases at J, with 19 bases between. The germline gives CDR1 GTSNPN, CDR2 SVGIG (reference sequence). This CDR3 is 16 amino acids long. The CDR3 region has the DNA TGTGCCTGGGAAACTGGACAGAAGATAACTAACTATGGCTACACCTTC. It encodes CAWETGQKITNYGYTF.

The CDR3: CASSVDGGTNEQYF. The CDR3 coding sequence is TGTGCCAGCAGCGTAGACGGCGGTACGAACGAGCAGTACTTC. This chain joins TRBV9 and TRBJ2-7; D unresolved. Germline CDR1 and CDR2: SGDLS and YYNGEE. Trimming removed 0 bases from V and 5 bases from J, with 12 bases in between. The CDR3 loop spans 14 amino acids.

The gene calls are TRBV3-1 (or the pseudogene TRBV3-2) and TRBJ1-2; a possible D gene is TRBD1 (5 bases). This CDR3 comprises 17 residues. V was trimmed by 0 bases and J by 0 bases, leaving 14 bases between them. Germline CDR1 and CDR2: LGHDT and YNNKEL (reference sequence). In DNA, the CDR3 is TGTGCCAGCAGCCAAGATCTACGGGCGGGGGCTAACTATGGCTACACCTTC. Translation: CASSQDLRAGANYGYTF.

The DNA for the CDR3 is TGTGCCAGCAGTTTTGGGGGGGTGAACACTGAAGCTTTCTTT. As protein: CASSFGGVNTEAFF. The rearrangement links TRBV28 to TRBJ1-1, with a tentative D call TRBD1 (5 bases). Germline loops: CDR1 MDHEN, CDR2 SYDVKM. The germline V and J ends were trimmed by 3 bases and 0 bases, with 8 bases remaining between them. The CDR3 is 14 amino acids.

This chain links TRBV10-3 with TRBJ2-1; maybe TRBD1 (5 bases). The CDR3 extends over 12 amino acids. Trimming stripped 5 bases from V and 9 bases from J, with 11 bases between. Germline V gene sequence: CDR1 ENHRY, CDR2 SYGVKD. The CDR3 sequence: CAISRGDSEQFF. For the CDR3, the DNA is TGTGCCATCAGTCGAGGAGACAGTGAGCAGTTCTTC.

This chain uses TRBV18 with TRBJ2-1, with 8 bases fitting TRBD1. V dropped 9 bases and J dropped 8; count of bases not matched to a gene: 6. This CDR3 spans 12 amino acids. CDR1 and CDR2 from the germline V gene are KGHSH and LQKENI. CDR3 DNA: TGTGCCAGTCGACAGGGGAACGATGAGCAGTTCTTC. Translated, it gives CASRQGNDEQFF.

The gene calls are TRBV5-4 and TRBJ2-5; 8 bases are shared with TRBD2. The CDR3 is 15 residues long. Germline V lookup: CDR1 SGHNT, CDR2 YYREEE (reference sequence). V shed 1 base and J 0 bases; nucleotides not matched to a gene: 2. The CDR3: CASSLTGGYQETQYF. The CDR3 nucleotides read TGTGCCAGCAGCTTGACGGGGGGGTACCAAGAGACCCAGTACTTC.

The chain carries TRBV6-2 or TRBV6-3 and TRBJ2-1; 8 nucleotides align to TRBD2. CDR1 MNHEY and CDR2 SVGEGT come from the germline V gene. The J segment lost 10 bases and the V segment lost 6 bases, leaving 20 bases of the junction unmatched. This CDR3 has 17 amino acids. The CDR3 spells CASSPTLGGAQGREQFF. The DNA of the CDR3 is TGTGCCAGCAGCCCTACCCTCGGGGGGGCCCAGGGGAGGGAGCAGTTCTTC.

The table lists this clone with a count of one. CDR3 bases: TGTGCCAGCGCTCGGGGGTCGCAAGAGACCCAGTACTTC. Translating it yields CASARGSQETQYF. The chain links TRBV6-5 to TRBJ2-5; D perhaps matches TRBD2 (6 bases). V lost 8 bases and J 2 bases, leaving 12 bases between the germline ends. The CDR3 spans 13 residues. Germline-derived CDR1 and CDR2 are MNHEY and SVGAGI.

CDR3 coding DNA: TGTGCCAGCAGCTCGACGGACAAAGGAAACACCATATATTTT. It translates to CASSSTDKGNTIYF. The gene calls are TRBV9 and TRBJ1-3, with D maybe TRBD1 (5 bases). The ends were cut back, 4 bases at V and 4 bases at J, with 12 bases in the middle. CDR3 size: 14 residues. CDR1 and CDR2 from the germline V gene are SGDLS and YYNGEE. The full variable domain, with the rest looked up from reference TRBV9 and TRBJ1-3, is DSGVTQTPKHLITATGQRVTLRCSPRSGDLSVYWYQQSLDQGLQFLIQYYNGEERAKGNILERFSAQQFPDLHSELNLSSLELGDSALYFCASSSTDKGNTIYFGEGSWLTVV.

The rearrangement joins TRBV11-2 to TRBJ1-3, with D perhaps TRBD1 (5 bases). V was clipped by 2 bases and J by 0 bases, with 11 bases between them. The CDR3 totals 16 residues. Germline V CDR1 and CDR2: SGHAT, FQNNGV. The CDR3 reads CASSLRQPLSGNTIYF. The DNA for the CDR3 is TGTGCCAGCAGCTTAAGACAGCCCCTCTCTGGAAACACCATATATTTT.

The CDR3 spells CASSTGTASGNTIYF. CDR3 coding DNA: TGTGCCAGCAGCACCGGGACAGCCTCTGGAAACACCATATATTTT. The rearrangement joins TRBV13 to TRBJ1-3, with TRBD1 identical over 7 bases. Looked up from germline, CDR1 is PRHDT and CDR2 is FYEKMQ (reference sequence). J gave up 0 bases and V 5 bases, and 4 bases lay outside the gene matches. This CDR3 spans 15 amino acids.

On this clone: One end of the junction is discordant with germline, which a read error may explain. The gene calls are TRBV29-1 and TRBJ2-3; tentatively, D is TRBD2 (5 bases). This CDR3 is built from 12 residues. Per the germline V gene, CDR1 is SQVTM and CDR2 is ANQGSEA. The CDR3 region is CSGENRGDTQYF. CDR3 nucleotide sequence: TGCAGCGGTGAAAACAGAGGGGATACGCAGTATTTT.

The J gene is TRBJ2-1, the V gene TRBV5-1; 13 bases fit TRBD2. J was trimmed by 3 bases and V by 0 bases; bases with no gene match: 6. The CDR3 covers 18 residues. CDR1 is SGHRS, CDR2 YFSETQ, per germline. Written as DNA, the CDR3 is TGCGCCAGCAGCTTGGAAACTAGCGGGGGGGCGGTCTACAATGAGCAGTTCTTC. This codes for CASSLETSGGAVYNEQFF.

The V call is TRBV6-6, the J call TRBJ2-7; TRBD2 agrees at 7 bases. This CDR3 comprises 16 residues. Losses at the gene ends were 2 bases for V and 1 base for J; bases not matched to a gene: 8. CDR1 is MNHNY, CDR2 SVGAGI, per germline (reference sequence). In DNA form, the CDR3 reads TGTGCCAGCAGTTACGGGTTCCGGGGGGTATCCTACGAGCAGTACTTC. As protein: CASSYGFRGVSYEQYF.

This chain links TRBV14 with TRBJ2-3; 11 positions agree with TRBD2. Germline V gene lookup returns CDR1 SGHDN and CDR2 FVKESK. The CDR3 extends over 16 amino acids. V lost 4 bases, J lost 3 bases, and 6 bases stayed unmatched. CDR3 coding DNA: TGTGCCAGCAGCCGTGGACTAGCGGGCCCTACAGATACGCAGTATTTT. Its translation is CASSRGLAGPTDTQYF.

The chain's CDR3 is CSVATLNRGLYNEQFF. In DNA, the CDR3 is TGCAGCGTTGCAACCCTGAACAGGGGGCTCTACAATGAGCAGTTCTTC. The J gene is TRBJ2-1, the V gene TRBV29-1; 9 bases fit TRBD1. Germline V lookup: CDR1 SQVTM, CDR2 ANQGSEA. V shed 4 bases and J 3 bases; nucleotides not matched to a gene: 10. The CDR3 is 16 amino acids.

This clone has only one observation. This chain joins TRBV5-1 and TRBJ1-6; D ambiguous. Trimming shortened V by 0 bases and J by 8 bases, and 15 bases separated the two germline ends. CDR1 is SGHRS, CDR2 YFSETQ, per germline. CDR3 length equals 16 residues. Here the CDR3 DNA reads TGCGCCAGCAGCTTGGGGCGCCAACAGAGGGATTCACCCCTCCACTTT. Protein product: CASSLGRQQRDSPLHF.

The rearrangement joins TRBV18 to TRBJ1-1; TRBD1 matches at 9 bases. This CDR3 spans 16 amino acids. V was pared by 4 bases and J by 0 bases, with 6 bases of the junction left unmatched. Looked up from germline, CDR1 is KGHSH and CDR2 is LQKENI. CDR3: CASSRGTGILNTEAFF. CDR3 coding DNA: TGTGCCAGCTCACGAGGGACAGGGATATTGAACACTGAAGCTTTCTTT. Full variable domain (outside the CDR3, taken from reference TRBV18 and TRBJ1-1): NAGVMQNPRHLVRRRGQEARLRCSPMKGHSHVYWYRQLPEEGLKFMVYLQKENIIDESGMPKERFSAEFPKEGPSILRIQQVVRGDSAAYFCASSRGTGILNTEAFFGQGTRLTVV.

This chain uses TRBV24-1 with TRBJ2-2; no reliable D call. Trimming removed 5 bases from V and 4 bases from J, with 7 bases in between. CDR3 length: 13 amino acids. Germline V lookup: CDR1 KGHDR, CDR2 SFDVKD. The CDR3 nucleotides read TGTGCCACCAGTGGGGCAGCCACCGGGGAGCTGTTTTTT. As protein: CATSGAATGELFF.

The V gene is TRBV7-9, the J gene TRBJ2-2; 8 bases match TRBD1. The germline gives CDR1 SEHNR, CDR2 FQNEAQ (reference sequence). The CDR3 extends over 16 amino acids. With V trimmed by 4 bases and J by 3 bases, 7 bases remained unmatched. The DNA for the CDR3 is TGTGCCAGCAGCTCGGGACAGGCCCTTTACACCGGGGAGCTGTTTTTT. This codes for CASSSGQALYTGELFF. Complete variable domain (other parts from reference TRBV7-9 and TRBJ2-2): DTGVSQNPRHKITKRGQNVTFRCDPISEHNRLYWYRQTLGQGPEFLTYFQNEAQLEKSRLLSDRFSAERPKGSFSTLEIQRTEQGDSAMYLCASSSGQALYTGELFFGEGSRLTVL.

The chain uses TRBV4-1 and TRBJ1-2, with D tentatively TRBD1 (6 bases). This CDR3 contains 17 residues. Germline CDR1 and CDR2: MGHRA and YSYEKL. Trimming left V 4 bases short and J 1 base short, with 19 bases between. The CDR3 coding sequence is TGCGCCAGCAGCCCCCTACTTGGCATCAGGGGTAACTATGGCTACACCTTC. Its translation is CASSPLLGIRGNYGYTF.

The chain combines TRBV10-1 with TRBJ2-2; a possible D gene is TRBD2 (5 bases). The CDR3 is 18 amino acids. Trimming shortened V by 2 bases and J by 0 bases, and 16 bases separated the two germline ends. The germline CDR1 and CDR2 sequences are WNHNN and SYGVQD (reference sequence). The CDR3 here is CASSERPRGYANTGELFF. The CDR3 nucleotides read TGCGCCAGCAGTGAGCGCCCCCGGGGATACGCGAACACCGGGGAGCTGTTTTTT.

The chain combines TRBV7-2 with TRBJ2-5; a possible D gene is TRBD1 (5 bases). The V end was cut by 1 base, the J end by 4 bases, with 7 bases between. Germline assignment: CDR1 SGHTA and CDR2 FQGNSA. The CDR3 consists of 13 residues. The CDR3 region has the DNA TGTGCCAGCAGCTTAGGGGGCTTAGAGACCCAGTACTTC. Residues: CASSLGGLETQYF.